This record looks at one T cell receptor (beta chain) sequence and its context. This clonotype was observed at least ten times. The antigen this receptor binds is unknown. The sample holds no much larger clone one base away, and base qualities are not on file. From the cysteine up to the phenylalanine, the CDR3 has a length of 13 residues. Only the CDR3 part of the read is kept: 39 bases, read in frame from the first base. V lost 5 bases and J lost 4 bases; the stretch between them is 9 bases long. CDR1 and CDR2 (MNHNY, SVGAGI) derive from the germline V gene (reference sequence). Read against the paper, the sample's time point label means: longitudinal time-point 1 (baseline). Blood bank volunteers in Maryland, USA served as the healthy controls. For unsorted PBMC libraries, 2 million PBMCs were used after storage in RNAlater at -80 degrees C until RNA extraction. Peripheral blood was subjected to Ficoll-Hypaque density gradient centrifugation to isolate PBMCs, which were then cryopreserved in liquid nitrogen.

cDNA synthesis used template-switch 5'RACE with a primer carrying a 10-nucleotide random unique molecular identifier tagging each TCR transcript. Every sequencing run covered 15-18 subjects and yielded more than 170 million TCR-beta sequences. Total RNA was extracted with the RNeasy kit. The KAPA Real-time Library Amplification kit was used to amplify TCR-beta VDJ regions with primers for the TCR constant region and the 5'RACE anchor. A first PCR added sample indexes and Illumina adaptors, after which a second PCR increased the library yield. After Ampure bead purification, the roughly 650 bp TCR product was size-selected on a 2% E-gel SizeSelection system. Library quality was checked on a Bioanalyzer, concentration was measured with Qubit, and libraries were quantified with the Kapa Library Quantification kit before pooling. An Illumina HiSeq 2500 was used to sequence the libraries paired-end at 2 x 150 bp. To increase sequence diversity, roughly 24-32% phiX was spiked into each library pool. The published analysis was carried out like this. The quality-filtered reads were processed with the UMI-based MiGEC pipeline, whose error correction step removed more than 80% of the raw TCR sequences. IMGT germline references were used for aligning VDJ genes, and each clonotype was defined as a unique CDR3 amino acid sequence together with its V-J genes. Clonal expansion, Shannon diversity and CDR3 relatedness were evaluated with VDJtools (CalcPairwiseDistances, ClusterSamples), while phylogenetic trees were built in CLCbio workbench. Expanded clones were defined as having at least 8 unique UMIs, based on coefficient-of-variation modelling across technical triplicates. TCRdb reprocessing: public reads trimmed at Q25 with fastp, clones called with MiXCR, in-frame beta chains kept. One record per CDR3 amino acid sequence lists the most common genes and DNA. TCRdb's processing, not the authors' own work, is the source of the V and J calls. This sample has about 49,000 distinct CDR3 sequences in its table, and roughly 10% of those were observed once. The ten largest clones represent roughly 1.5% of the sample.

The data are from a study of neurological immune-mediated disorders (dated by TCRdb to 2018 to 2020). Concerning the study at large: Peripheral blood TCR-beta repertoires from HTLV-I-associated myelopathy (HAM/TSP) patients, multiple sclerosis patients and healthy controls were compared by UMI-based sequencing. The approximately 100 TCR-beta libraries included longitudinal samples, technical triplicates and paired sorted CD4+ and CD8+ T-cell subsets alongside PBMC samples. Longitudinal HAM/TSP donors and healthy donors each had 3 time-points at intervals of about 3-40 months. The cohort was made up of 68 subjects, consisting of some 14 HAM/TSP patients, approximately 35 multiple sclerosis patients and roughly 20 healthy controls.

Paper-wide results and their limitations: No identical CDR3 amino acid sequences were found to be shared among expanded clones across subjects, suggesting that TCR-beta repertoires were private in all groups. TCR clonal expansion was highest in HAM/TSP patients and lowest in MS patients, with MS patients falling below even healthy controls.

What was sequenced was PBMCs. Recombination joined TRBV6-6 with TRBJ2-1; the D gene cannot be resolved reliably. This clonotype was obtained from a woman between 40 and 55 years old in good health. The DNA sequence is given as TGTGCCAGCAGTGACCTTCGGTACAATGAGCAGTTCTTC. It translates as CASSDLRYNEQFF.